These 19 T cell receptor beta chains originate from one sample sequenced in a study of CD8 T cells in ankylosing spondylitis (dated by TCRdb to the late 2010s). Library method: 5' RACE. The listed sequencing device is Illumina HiSeq 2500. TCRdb reworked the public reads: Q25 trimming with fastp, MiXCR clone assembly, productive beta chains retained. Each record represents a unique CDR3 protein, reported with the most common genes and DNA among its rows. The sample table lists 230,000 or so distinct CDR3 sequences, 20% to 30% of them with a count of one. The ten largest clones add up to over 0.55% of the sample. Sequences were obtained from blood, either unsorted or a sorted T cell fraction (not recorded which). Receptor source: a male donor with ankylosing spondylitis or in good health (not recorded which).

This clonotype was recorded a few times. The genes are TRBV6-5 and TRBJ2-7; the match to TRBD1 covers 7 bases. The germline V gene has CDR1 MNHEY and CDR2 SVGAGI. V lost 2 bases to trimming and J lost 5 bases; unmatched junction nucleotides: 6. The CDR3 is 14 residues long. The CDR3 DNA follows: TGTGCCAGCAGTTACGACAGGGACGTCGACGAGCAGTACTTC. Translated, it gives CASSYDRDVDEQYF.

In its sample, this clonotype was seen a few times. The rearrangement links TRBV6-1 to TRBJ1-5; TRBD1 is a possible D gene (5 bases). Trimming left V 6 bases short and J 7 bases short, with 19 bases between. Germline V lookup: CDR1 MNHNS, CDR2 SASEGT. The CDR3 contains 15 residues. The DNA of the CDR3 is TGTGCCAGCAGCTTTAGTCAGGGAAGCGGACAGCCCCAGCATTTT. Its translation: CASSFSQGSGQPQHF.

The chain is built from TRBV20-1 and TRBJ2-6; D remains ambiguous. The CDR3 length is 11 residues. Trimming left V 0 bases short and J 12 bases short, with 6 bases between. Germline CDR1 is DFQATT and CDR2 is SNEGSKA (reference sequence). Here the CDR3 DNA reads TGCAGTGCTAGAGATATCCGCGTCCTGACTTTC. Its translation: CSARDIRVLTF.

This clonotype was counted many times. The V call is TRBV12-3 or TRBV12-4, the J call TRBJ1-4; D gene unclear. The CDR3 is 15 residues long. V was clipped by 5 bases and J by 1 base, with 11 bases between them. The CDR3 DNA reads TGTGCCAGCAGTCGAACCCTCCAAACTAATGAAAAACTGTTTTTT. Translating gives CASSRTLQTNEKLFF.

This clonotype was seen at least ten times. J is TRBJ1-2 and V is TRBV11-2, with D perhaps TRBD1 (6 bases). Per the germline V gene, CDR1 is SGHAT and CDR2 is FQNNGV. The germline V and J ends were trimmed by 4 bases and 0 bases, with 12 bases remaining between them. The CDR3 runs to 15 residues. The CDR3 DNA follows: TGTGCCAGCAGCTCCCGGGGGGCAGCTAACTATGGCTACACCTTC. Its protein is CASSSRGAANYGYTF. The full variable domain, rest sourced from reference TRBV11-2 and TRBJ1-2, is EAGVAQSPRYKIIEKRQSVAFWCNPISGHATLYWYQQILGQGPKLLIQFQNNGVVDDSQLPKDRFSAERLKGVDSTLKIQPAKLEDSAVYLCASSSRGAANYGYTFGSGTRLTVV.

This clonotype was observed a few times. The chain uses TRBV5-1 and TRBJ2-3; D uncertain. Germline lookup yields CDR1 SGHRS and CDR2 YFSETQ. This CDR3 comprises 15 residues. V lost 4 bases, J lost 3 bases, and 15 bases lay in between. CDR3 region: CASSQTGPRTDTQYF. The CDR3 coding sequence is TGCGCCAGCAGCCAGACTGGGCCCAGAACAGATACGCAGTATTTT.

This clonotype has only a few counts. The rearrangement links TRBV12-3 or TRBV12-4 to TRBJ2-5, with 9 bases lining up with TRBD2. CDR3 length: 15 amino acids. With V trimmed by 4 bases and J by 2 bases, 5 bases remained unmatched. This CDR3 reads CASSSAGGFQETQYF. CDR3 sequence (DNA): TGTGCCAGCAGTTCGGCGGGGGGGTTTCAAGAGACCCAGTACTTC.

This clonotype was picked up a small number of times. The chain has TRBV15 and TRBJ2-7, with TRBD1 identical over 9 bases. This CDR3 is built from 16 residues. The trim removed 1 base at V and 2 bases at J, leaving 6 bases unmatched. Germline V CDR1 and CDR2: LNHNV, YYDKDF (reference sequence). CDR3 amino acids: CATSRGGTGKAYEQYF. CDR3 DNA: TGTGCCACCAGCAGAGGCGGGACAGGGAAGGCCTACGAGCAGTACTTC. The entire variable domain, with the rest obtained from reference TRBV15 and TRBJ2-7, is as follows: DAMVIQNPRYQVTQFGKPVTLSCSQTLNHNVMYWYQQKSSQAPKLLFHYYDKDFNNEADTPDNFQSRRPNTSFCFLDIRSPGLGDTAMYLCATSRGGTGKAYEQYFGPGTRLTVT.

As DNA, the CDR3 is TGTGCCAGCAGCGTACTTGCGGGGGGGGACAATGAGCAGTTCTTC. It translates to CASSVLAGGDNEQFF. The genes are TRBV9 and TRBJ2-1; 9 bases are a match to TRBD2. CDR1 is SGDLS and CDR2 is YYNGEE in the germline V gene. The ends lost 1 base at V and 5 bases at J; junction bases unmatched: 4. The CDR3 loop spans 15 amino acids.

As to this clonotype: It may be a read error: a sequence one base away is much more abundant. J is TRBJ2-7 and V is TRBV12-3 or TRBV12-4; 8 bases fit TRBD1. The length of the CDR3 is 13 residues. The CDR3 region is CASNHRGSYDQYF. In DNA, the CDR3 is TGTGCCAGCAATCACAGGGGGTCCTACGATCAGTACTTC.

The chain carries TRBV20-1 and TRBJ1-6; a weak D match, TRBD1 (5 bases). The V end was cut by 1 base, the J end by 0 bases, with 10 bases between. Germline-derived CDR1 and CDR2 are DFQATT and SNEGSKA (reference sequence). CDR3 length equals 16 residues. The CDR3 sequence is CSARATGSSYNSPLHF. In DNA, the CDR3 is TGCAGTGCTAGAGCTACAGGCAGCTCCTATAATTCACCCCTCCACTTT.

The table lists this clonotype with many counts. The chain carries TRBV6-5 and TRBJ2-1; tentative D call: TRBD1 (5 bases). The CDR3 has 16 residues. Between the trimmed V and J ends, which lost 0 bases and 2 bases, there was a span of 11 bases. The V gene's germline CDR1 is MNHEY and CDR2 SVGAGI. The CDR3 loop reads CASSYSPGLAYNEQFF. The DNA of the CDR3 is TGTGCCAGCAGTTACTCACCAGGGCTGGCCTACAATGAGCAGTTCTTC.

This clonotype appeared many times. V and J are TRBV20-1 and TRBJ1-2; unclear D gene. Germline CDR1 is DFQATT and CDR2 is SNEGSKA (reference sequence). V was shortened by 3 bases and J by 3 bases, with 8 bases between the two germline ends. This CDR3 comprises 12 residues. The CDR3 nucleotides read TGCAGTGCTAGGGACGGCGACTATGGCTACACCTTC. Translating it yields CSARDGDYGYTF.

This clonotype was observed many times. DNA for the CDR3: TGTGCCAGCAGCGTTCTACAGGGAACTCTCTATGGCTACACCTTC. Its protein is CASSVLQGTLYGYTF. The chain is built from TRBV11-2 and TRBJ1-2, with TRBD1 as a possible D gene (6 bases). Germline V gene data show CDR1 as SGHAT and CDR2 as FQNNGV. CDR3 size: 15 residues. V was shortened by 5 bases and J by 4 bases, with 17 bases between the two germline ends.

A word on this clonotype: It may be a read error: a sequence one base away is much more abundant. J is TRBJ1-1 and V is TRBV12-3 or TRBV12-4, with TRBD1 matching 9 bases. J lost 10 bases, V lost 5 bases, and 14 bases had no gene match. This CDR3 spans 15 amino acids. CDR3 loop: CASSTGTGRLSGAFF. The CDR3 coding sequence is TGTGCCAGCAGTACAGGGACAGGGCGCCTCTCTGGAGCTTTCTTT.

The table lists this clonotype with many counts. The J gene is TRBJ1-6, the V gene TRBV7-2, with D unresolved. In germline, CDR1 is SGHTA, CDR2 FQGNSA. The V gene lost 5 bases and the J gene lost 5 bases, with 16 bases spanning the gap. CDR3 size: 16 residues. CDR3 sequence (DNA): TGTGCCAGCAGCAGAGCACTGGGATACAATAATTCACCCCTCCACTTT. This gives the protein CASSRALGYNNSPLHF.

The sample holds many counts of this clonotype. The V gene is TRBV20-1, the J gene TRBJ1-6; 8 bases map to TRBD1. Germline loops: CDR1 DFQATT, CDR2 SNEGSKA (reference sequence). This CDR3 region has 15 residues. Losses at the gene ends were 2 bases for V and 5 bases for J; bases not matched to a gene: 5. The CDR3 is CSARPPGQDNSPLHF. The CDR3 DNA is TGCAGTGCTAGACCCCCGGGACAGGATAATTCACCCCTCCACTTT.

At least ten counts were recorded for this clonotype. This chain connects TRBV20-1 to TRBJ2-1; 7 bases align to TRBD1. This CDR3 is 13 amino acids long. The germline V gene has CDR1 DFQATT and CDR2 SNEGSKA (reference sequence). Trimming took 6 bases from V and 8 from J; bases not matched to a gene: 10. DNA of the CDR3: TGCAGTGCCCCCAGGGGGTCCACGGATGAGCAGTTCTTC. Its translation is CSAPRGSTDEQFF.

At least ten counts were recorded for this clonotype. The gene calls are TRBV28 and TRBJ2-7; D call uncertain. Trimming took 3 bases from V and 3 from J, leaving 18 bases between them. CDR3 length equals 16 residues. Germline CDR1 MDHEN, CDR2 SYDVKM. CDR3 bases: TGTGCCAGCAGTTTTTTCGTGGTTGGGCGGAACTACGAGCAGTACTTC. Translating it yields CASSFFVVGRNYEQYF.